Listed here is a single TCR beta chain. This sample was taken from a study of blood T cells in healthy people across ages. The second PCR ran about 6 to 12 cycles with a sample-barcoded 5' primer and J-beta primers. Each CDR3 protein is one row after TCRdb ran MiXCR on the 5' RACE reads. The sample contains about 1.5 million distinct CDR3 sequences, approximately 43% of which appear only once. This sequence originates from a woman between 18 and 29 years old in good health. The sequenced sample was blood.

In DNA form, the CDR3 reads TGTGCCAGCAGCTCACCTCAGGTCGTAGTGGCCAACGTCCTGACTTTC. It codes for CASSSPQVVVANVLTF. V and J are TRBV11-2 and TRBJ2-6; D gene ambiguous. The ends were cut back, 4 bases at V and 6 bases at J, with 16 bases in the middle. The CDR3 is 16 amino acids. CDR1 is SGHAT and CDR2 is FQNNGV in the germline V gene.